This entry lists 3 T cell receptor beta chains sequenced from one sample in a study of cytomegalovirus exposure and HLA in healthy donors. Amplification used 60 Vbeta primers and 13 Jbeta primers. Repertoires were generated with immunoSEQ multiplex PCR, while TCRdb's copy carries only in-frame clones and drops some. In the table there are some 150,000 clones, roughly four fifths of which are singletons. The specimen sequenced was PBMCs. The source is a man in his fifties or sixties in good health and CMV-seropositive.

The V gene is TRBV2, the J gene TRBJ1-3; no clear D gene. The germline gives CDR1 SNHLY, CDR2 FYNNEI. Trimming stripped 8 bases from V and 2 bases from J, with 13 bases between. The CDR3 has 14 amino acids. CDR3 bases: TGTGCCAGCCTATCCAGTCAGGCTGGAAACACCATATATTTT. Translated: CASLSSQAGNTIYF.

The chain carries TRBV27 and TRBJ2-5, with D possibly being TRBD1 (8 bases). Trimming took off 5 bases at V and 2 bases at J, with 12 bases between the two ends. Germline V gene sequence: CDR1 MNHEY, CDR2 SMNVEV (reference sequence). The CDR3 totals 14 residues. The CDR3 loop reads CASSIQGGQETQYF. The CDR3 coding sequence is TGTGCCAGCAGTATACAGGGGGGGCAAGAGACCCAGTACTTC.

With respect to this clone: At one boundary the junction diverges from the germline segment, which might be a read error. The CDR3 sequence: CASSSGQGSGNTIYF. The CDR3 bases are TGTGCTAGCAGCTCGGGACAGGGGTCTGGAAACACCATATATTTT. This sequence joins TRBV7-7 and TRBJ1-3; 10 nucleotides agree with TRBD1. The CDR3 runs to 15 residues. Germline assignment: CDR1 SSHAT and CDR2 FNYEAQ (reference sequence).